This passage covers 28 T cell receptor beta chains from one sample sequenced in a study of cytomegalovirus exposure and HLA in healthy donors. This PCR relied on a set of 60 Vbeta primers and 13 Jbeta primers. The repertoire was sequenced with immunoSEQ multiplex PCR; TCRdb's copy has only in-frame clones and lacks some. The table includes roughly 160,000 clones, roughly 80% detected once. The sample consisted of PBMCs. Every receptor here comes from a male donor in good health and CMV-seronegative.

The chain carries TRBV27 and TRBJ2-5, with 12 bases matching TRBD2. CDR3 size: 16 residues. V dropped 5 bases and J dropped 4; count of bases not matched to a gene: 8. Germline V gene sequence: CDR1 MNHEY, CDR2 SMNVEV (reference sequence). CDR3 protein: CASSPRLLAGGETQYF. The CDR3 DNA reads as TGTGCCAGCAGTCCGCGGTTACTAGCGGGAGGAGAGACCCAGTACTTC.

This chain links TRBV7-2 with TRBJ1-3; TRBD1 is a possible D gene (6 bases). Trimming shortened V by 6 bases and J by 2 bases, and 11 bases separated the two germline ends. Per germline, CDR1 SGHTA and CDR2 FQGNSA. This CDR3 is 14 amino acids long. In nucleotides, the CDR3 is TGTGCCAGCAGGGATAACAGGGCTGGAAACACCATATATTTT. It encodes CASRDNRAGNTIYF.

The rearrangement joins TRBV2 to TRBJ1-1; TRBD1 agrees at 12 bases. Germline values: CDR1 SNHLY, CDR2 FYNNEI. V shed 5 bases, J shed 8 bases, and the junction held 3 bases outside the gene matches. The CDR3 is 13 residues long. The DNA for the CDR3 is TGTGCCAGCAGTACCGGGACAGGGGGCGAAGCTTTCTTT. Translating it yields CASSTGTGGEAFF.

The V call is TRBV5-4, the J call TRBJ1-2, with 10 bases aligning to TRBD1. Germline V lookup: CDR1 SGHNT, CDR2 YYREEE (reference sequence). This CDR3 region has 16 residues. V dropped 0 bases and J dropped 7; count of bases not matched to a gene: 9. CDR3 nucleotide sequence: TGTGCCAGCAGCTTGGACCCGGGACAGGGGTTTCGTGGCTACACCTTC. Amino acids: CASSLDPGQGFRGYTF.

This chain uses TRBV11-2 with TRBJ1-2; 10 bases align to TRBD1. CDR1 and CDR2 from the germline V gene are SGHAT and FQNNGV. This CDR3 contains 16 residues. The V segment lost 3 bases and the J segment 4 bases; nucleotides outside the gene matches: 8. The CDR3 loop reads CASSLAGTGASYGYTF. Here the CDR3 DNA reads TGTGCCAGCAGCTTGGCCGGGACAGGGGCCTCCTATGGCTACACCTTC.

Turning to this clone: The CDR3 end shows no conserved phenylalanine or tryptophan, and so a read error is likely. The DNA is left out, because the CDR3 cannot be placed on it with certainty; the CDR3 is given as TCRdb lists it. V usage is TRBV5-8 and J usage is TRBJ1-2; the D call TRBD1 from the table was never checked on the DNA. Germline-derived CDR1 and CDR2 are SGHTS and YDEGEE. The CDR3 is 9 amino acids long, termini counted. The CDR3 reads CASSEGTGV.

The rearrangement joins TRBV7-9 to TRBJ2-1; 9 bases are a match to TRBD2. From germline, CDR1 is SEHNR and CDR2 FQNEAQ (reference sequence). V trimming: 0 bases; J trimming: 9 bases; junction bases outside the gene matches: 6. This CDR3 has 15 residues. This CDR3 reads CASSLAAGGPGEQFF. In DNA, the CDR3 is TGTGCCAGCAGCTTAGCCGCGGGAGGGCCTGGTGAGCAGTTCTTC.

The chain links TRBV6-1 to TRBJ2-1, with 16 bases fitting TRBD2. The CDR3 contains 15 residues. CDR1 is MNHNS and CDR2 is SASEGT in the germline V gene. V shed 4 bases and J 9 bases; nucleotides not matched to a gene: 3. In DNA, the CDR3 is TGTGCCAGCAGTGCGGGACTAGCGGGAGGGGTTGAGCAGTTCTTC. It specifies CASSAGLAGGVEQFF.

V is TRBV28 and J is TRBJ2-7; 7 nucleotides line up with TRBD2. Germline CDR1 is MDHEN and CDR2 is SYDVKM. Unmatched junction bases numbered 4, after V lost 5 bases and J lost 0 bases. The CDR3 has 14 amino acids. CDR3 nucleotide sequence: TGTGCCAGCAGTCGAAGCGGGAACTCCTACGAGCAGTACTTC. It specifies CASSRSGNSYEQYF.

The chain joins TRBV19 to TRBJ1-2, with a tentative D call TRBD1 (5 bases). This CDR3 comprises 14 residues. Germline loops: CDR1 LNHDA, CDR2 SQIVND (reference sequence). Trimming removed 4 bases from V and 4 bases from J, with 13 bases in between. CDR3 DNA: TGTGCCAGTAGTACCCGAACTGGGGCCTATGGCTACACCTTC. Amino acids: CASSTRTGAYGYTF. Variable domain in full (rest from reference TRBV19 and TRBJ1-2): DGGITQSPKYLFRKEGQNVTLSCEQNLNHDAMYWYRQDPGQGLRLIYYSQIVNDFQKGDIAEGYSVSREKKESFPLTVTSAQKNPTAFYLCASSTRTGAYGYTFGSGTRLTVV.

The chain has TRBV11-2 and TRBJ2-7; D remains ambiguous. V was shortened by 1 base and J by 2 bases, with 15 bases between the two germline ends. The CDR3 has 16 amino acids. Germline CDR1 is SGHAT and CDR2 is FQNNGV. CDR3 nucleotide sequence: TGTGCCAGCAGCTTAGGAGTTGGCAGGAAAGCCTACGAGCAGTACTTC. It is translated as CASSLGVGRKAYEQYF.

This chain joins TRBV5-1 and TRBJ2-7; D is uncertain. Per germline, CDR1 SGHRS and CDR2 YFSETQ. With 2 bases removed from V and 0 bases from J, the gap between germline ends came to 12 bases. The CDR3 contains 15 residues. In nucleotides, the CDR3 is TGCGCCAGCAGCTTCGGAAATAGGAGCTCCTACGAGCAGTACTTC. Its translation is CASSFGNRSSYEQYF.

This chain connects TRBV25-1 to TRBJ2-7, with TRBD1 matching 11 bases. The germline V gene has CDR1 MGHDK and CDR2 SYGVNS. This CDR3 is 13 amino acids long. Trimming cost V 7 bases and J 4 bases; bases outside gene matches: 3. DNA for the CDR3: TGTGCCAGCACTGGGACAGGGGGATACGAGCAGTACTTC. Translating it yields CASTGTGGYEQYF.

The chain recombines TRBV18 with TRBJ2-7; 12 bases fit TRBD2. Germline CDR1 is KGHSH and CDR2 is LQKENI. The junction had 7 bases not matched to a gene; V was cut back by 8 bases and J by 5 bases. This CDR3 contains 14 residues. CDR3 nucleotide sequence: TGTGCCAGCAAAGGACTAGCGGGACTCGACGAGCAGTACTTC. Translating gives CASKGLAGLDEQYF.

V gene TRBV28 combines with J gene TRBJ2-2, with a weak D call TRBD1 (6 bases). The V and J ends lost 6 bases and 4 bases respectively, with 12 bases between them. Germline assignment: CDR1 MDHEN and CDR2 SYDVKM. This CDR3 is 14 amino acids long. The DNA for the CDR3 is TGTGCCAGCAGGCTTCAGGGGAGCACCGGGGAGCTGTTTTTT. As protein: CASRLQGSTGELFF.

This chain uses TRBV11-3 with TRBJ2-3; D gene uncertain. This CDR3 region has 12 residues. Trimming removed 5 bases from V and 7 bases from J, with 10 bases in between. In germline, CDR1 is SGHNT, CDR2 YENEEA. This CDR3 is CASSEELNTQYF. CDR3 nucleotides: TGTGCCAGCAGCGAGGAGCTAAATACGCAGTATTTT.

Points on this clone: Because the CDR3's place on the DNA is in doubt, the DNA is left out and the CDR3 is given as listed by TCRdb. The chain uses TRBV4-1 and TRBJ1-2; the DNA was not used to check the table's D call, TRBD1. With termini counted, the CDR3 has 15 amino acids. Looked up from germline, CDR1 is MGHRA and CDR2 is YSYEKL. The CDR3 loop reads CASSQVGQGAAGYPF.

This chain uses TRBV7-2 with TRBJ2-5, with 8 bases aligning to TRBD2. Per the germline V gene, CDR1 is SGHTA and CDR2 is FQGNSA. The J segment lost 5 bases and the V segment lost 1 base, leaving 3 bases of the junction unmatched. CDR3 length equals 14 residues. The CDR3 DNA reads TGTGCCAGCAGCTTAGTAGCGGGGTTCGAGACCCAGTACTTC. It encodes CASSLVAGFETQYF.

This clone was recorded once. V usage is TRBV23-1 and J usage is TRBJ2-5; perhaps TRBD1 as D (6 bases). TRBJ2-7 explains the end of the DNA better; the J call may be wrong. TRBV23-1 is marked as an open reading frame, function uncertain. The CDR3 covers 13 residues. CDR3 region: CASSLRDTYEQYF. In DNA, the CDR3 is TGCGCCAGCAGTCTCCGGGACACCTACGAGCAGTACTTC.

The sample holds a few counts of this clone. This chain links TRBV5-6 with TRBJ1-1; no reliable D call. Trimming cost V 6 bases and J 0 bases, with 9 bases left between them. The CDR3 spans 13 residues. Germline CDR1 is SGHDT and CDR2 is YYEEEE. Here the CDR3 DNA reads TGTGCCAGCACAGGCAGAATGAACACTGAAGCTTTCTTT. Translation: CASTGRMNTEAFF.

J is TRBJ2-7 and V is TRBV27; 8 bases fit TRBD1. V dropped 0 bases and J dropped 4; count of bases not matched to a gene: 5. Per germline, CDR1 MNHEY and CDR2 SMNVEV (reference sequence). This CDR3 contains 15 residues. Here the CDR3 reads CASSLSIQGAYEQYF. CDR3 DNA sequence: TGTGCCAGCAGTTTATCCATCCAGGGGGCTTACGAGCAGTACTTC.

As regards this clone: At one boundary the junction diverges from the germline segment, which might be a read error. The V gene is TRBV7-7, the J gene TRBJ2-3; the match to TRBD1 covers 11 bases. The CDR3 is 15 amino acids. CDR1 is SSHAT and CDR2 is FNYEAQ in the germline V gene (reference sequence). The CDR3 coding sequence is TGTGCTAGCAGCTCCGGGGACAGGGGGAAGGATACGCAGTATTTT. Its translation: CASSSGDRGKDTQYF.

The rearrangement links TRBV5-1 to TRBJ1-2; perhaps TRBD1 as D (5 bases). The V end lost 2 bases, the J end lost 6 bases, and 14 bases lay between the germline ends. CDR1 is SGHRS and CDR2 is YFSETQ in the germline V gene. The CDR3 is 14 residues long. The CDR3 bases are TGCGCCAGCAGCTTTCTCCAGGGTTGGGATGGCTACACCTTC. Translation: CASSFLQGWDGYTF.

CDR3 in amino acids: CASSPLWAGGPNEQFF. The CDR3 DNA reads TGTGCCAGTAGTCCGCTATGGGCGGGAGGGCCCAATGAGCAGTTCTTC. The rearrangement links TRBV19 to TRBJ2-1, with TRBD2 matching 9 bases. The CDR3 is 16 amino acids. CDR1 is LNHDA and CDR2 is SQIVND in the germline V gene (reference sequence). Germline trimming cut 5 bases from V and 6 bases from J; bases unmatched to any gene: 11.

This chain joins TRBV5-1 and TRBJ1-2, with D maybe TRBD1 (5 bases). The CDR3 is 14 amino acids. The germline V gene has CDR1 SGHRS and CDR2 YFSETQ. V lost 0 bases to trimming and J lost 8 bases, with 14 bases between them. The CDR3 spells CASSLVSQGGGYTF. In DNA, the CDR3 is TGCGCCAGCAGCTTGGTATCGCAGGGAGGGGGCTACACCTTC.

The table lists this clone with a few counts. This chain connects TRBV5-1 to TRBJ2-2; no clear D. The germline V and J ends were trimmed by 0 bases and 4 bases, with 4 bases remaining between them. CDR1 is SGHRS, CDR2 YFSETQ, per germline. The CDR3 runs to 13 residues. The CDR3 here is CASSLGRTGELFF. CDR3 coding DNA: TGCGCCAGCAGCTTGGGTCGCACCGGGGAGCTGTTTTTT. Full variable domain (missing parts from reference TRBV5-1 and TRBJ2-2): KAGVTQTPRYLIKTRGQQVTLSCSPISGHRSVSWYQQTPGQGLQFLFEYFSETQRNKGNFPGRFSGRQFSNSRSEMNVSTLELGDSALYLCASSLGRTGELFFGEGSRLTVL.

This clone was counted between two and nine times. CDR3 residues: CASSHVTYEQYF. The CDR3 DNA follows: TGTGCCAGCAGCCACGTAACCTACGAGCAGTACTTC. The V call is TRBV14, the J call TRBJ2-7; D is undetermined. V lost 3 bases, J lost 2 bases, and 5 bases lay in between. Germline assignment: CDR1 SGHDN and CDR2 FVKESK. CDR3 length: 12 residues.

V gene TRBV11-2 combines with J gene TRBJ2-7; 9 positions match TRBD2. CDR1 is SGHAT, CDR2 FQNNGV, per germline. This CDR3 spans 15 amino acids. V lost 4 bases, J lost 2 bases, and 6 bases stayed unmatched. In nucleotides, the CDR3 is TGTGCCAGCAGCTCGGGCGGGGGGGCCCCCTACGAGCAGTACTTC. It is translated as CASSSGGGAPYEQYF.